The 27 T cell receptor beta chains reported below all come from one sample, sequenced in a study of blood T cell repertoires in COVID-19. The method was immunoSEQ multiplex PCR; TCRdb's version includes in-frame clones alone and lacks a portion of them. Among 95,000 to 100,000 clones, around 93% were seen once, and the ten largest hold 15% to 20%. Sequencing used peripheral blood. The source of these receptors is a man aged 50 or older with acute or convalescent COVID-19.

The rearrangement joins TRBV5-1 to TRBJ1-1; D is perhaps TRBD1 (6 bases). Trimming removed 1 base at V and 1 base at J, with 8 bases between. The CDR3 is 14 residues long. Germline CDR1 SGHRS, CDR2 YFSETQ. The CDR3 nucleotides are TGCGCCAGCAGCTTGCAGGGGCCGAACACTGAAGCTTTCTTT. It translates to CASSLQGPNTEAFF.

The J gene is TRBJ2-3, the V gene TRBV7-6; D is undetermined. Trimming left V 1 base short and J 0 bases short, with 11 bases between. Germline V lookup: CDR1 SGHVS, CDR2 FNYEAQ. This CDR3 spans 16 amino acids. CDR3 DNA sequence: TGTGCCAGCAGCTTAGGAACAGTAACAAGCACAGATACGCAGTATTTT. Translating gives CASSLGTVTSTDTQYF.

The rearrangement uses TRBV12-3 or TRBV12-4 and TRBJ2-2; tentative D call: TRBD1 (5 bases). The CDR3 spans 12 residues. The V end lost 7 bases, the J end lost 6 bases, and 9 bases lay between the germline ends. CDR3 region: CASMEGAGELFF. In DNA, the CDR3 is TGTGCCAGCATGGAAGGGGCCGGGGAGCTGTTTTTT.

The chain carries TRBV5-1 and TRBJ1-1, with 7 bases matching TRBD1. Trimming at V came to 2 bases and at J to 5 bases, leaving 12 bases not matched to a gene. The CDR3 is 16 amino acids. Germline lookup yields CDR1 SGHRS and CDR2 YFSETQ. The CDR3 DNA is TGCGCCAGCAGCTTAGTATCTAGACAGGGAACTACTGAAGCTTTCTTT. This translates into CASSLVSRQGTTEAFF.

The J gene is TRBJ2-7, the V gene TRBV6-5; TRBD1 matches 8 bases. The trim removed 5 bases at V and 3 bases at J, leaving 9 bases unmatched. The CDR3 is made up of 15 amino acids. CDR1 is MNHEY, CDR2 SVGAGI, per germline. In DNA form, the CDR3 reads TGTGCCAGCAGTACCTCCGGACAGGGCAGCTACGAGCAGTACTTC. Translating gives CASSTSGQGSYEQYF.

The chain joins TRBV19 to TRBJ1-1; possible D gene TRBD1, 6 bases. The CDR3 totals 13 residues. Germline V gene data show CDR1 as LNHDA and CDR2 as SQIVND (reference sequence). Trimming removed 1 base at V and 10 bases at J, with 13 bases between. CDR3 protein: CASSIGGGWGAFF. Written as DNA, the CDR3 is TGTGCCAGTAGTATAGGTGGGGGCTGGGGAGCTTTCTTT.

The chain recombines TRBV7-2 with TRBJ1-1; TRBD1 is a possible D gene (6 bases). The CDR3 has 13 amino acids. V was shortened by 6 bases and J by 10 bases, with 18 bases between the two germline ends. CDR1 is SGHTA and CDR2 is FQGNSA in the germline V gene. CDR3 sequence: CASRRDPQGTAFF. In DNA, the CDR3 is TGTGCCAGCAGGAGAGACCCTCAGGGGACAGCTTTCTTT.

The rearrangement links TRBV4-3 to TRBJ2-3; D ambiguous. The CDR3 sequence is 15 residues long. Trimming took off 0 bases at V and 7 bases at J, with 14 bases between the two ends. Germline V gives CDR1 LGHNA, CDR2 YSLEER. The CDR3 bases are TGCGCCAGCAGCCAAGAGACTCATCCCCAGAATACGCAGTATTTT. Translating it yields CASSQETHPQNTQYF.

The V and J genes are TRBV7-2 and TRBJ1-2, with D tentatively TRBD1 (5 bases). This CDR3 spans 16 amino acids. The V and J ends lost 5 bases and 8 bases respectively, with 24 bases between them. The germline gives CDR1 SGHTA, CDR2 FQGNSA. CDR3 residues: CASSPEGQILRQGYTF. The CDR3 nucleotides read TGTGCCAGCAGCCCCGAAGGACAAATCCTTCGTCAGGGCTACACCTTC.

The sample holds a few counts of this clone. The V gene is TRBV19, the J gene TRBJ1-1; D is possibly TRBD1 (5 bases). V lost 3 bases to trimming and J lost 1 base, with 12 bases between them. The CDR3 is made up of 15 amino acids. Germline values: CDR1 LNHDA, CDR2 SQIVND (reference sequence). The CDR3 loop reads CASSMTGTGNTEAFF. The CDR3 DNA reads TGTGCCAGTAGTATGACCGGGACTGGGAACACTGAAGCTTTCTTT.

This rearrangement joins TRBV6-5 to TRBJ2-7; tentative D call: TRBD2 (7 bases). CDR3 length equals 11 residues. V shed 9 bases and J shed 6 bases, with 12 bases lying between them. The germline gives CDR1 MNHEY, CDR2 SVGAGI. CDR3 in DNA: TGTGCCAGGCCGGGGGGCGTCGAGCAGTACTTC. Protein: CARPGGVEQYF.

This rearrangement joins TRBV11-2 to TRBJ1-5; possible D gene TRBD1, 6 bases. The ends were cut back, 5 bases at V and 3 bases at J, with 8 bases in the middle. There are 13 residues in the CDR3. Germline V lookup: CDR1 SGHAT, CDR2 FQNNGV. The CDR3 loop is CASSLGANQPQHF. As DNA, the CDR3 is TGTGCCAGCAGCCTGGGGGCCAATCAGCCCCAGCATTTT.

The CDR3 DNA follows: TGTGCCAGCAGTTCGGGGGGGGGCGGACAGGGGGCACTCGGCTACACCTTC. Protein: CASSSGGGGQGALGYTF. The V and J genes are TRBV27 and TRBJ1-2; the match to TRBD1 covers 11 bases. The V gene end was trimmed by 4 bases and the J gene end by 8 bases; junction bases not matched to a gene: 15. The CDR3 contains 17 residues. Germline CDR1 MNHEY, CDR2 SMNVEV (reference sequence).

This clone was detected once. The chain couples TRBV28 to TRBJ1-2; D possibly corresponds to TRBD1 (5 bases). CDR1 and CDR2 from the germline V gene are MDHEN and SYDVKM. Trimming shortened V by 4 bases and J by 3 bases, and 21 bases separated the two germline ends. CDR3 length: 17 residues. The CDR3 here is CASSYHGSSGGDYGYTF. The CDR3 nucleotides are TGTGCCAGCAGTTATCACGGGTCTTCCGGGGGGGACTATGGCTACACCTTC.

J is TRBJ2-4 and V is TRBV6-5, with D possibly matching TRBD1 (7 bases). V lost 7 bases, J lost 6 bases, and 13 bases lay in between. Germline CDR1 MNHEY, CDR2 SVGAGI. This CDR3 has 13 amino acids. This CDR3 is CASKEGAGNIQYF. CDR3 bases: TGTGCCAGCAAGGAGGGGGCGGGAAACATTCAGTACTTC.

The rearrangement links TRBV5-8 to TRBJ1-2; the match to TRBD1 covers 10 bases. This CDR3 comprises 15 residues. After removal of 0 bases from V and 2 bases from J, the junction contained 1 base not matched to a gene. The germline gives CDR1 SGHTS, CDR2 YDEGEE. DNA of the CDR3: TGTGCCAGCAGCTTGGGGACAGGGGGAAACTATGGCTACACCTTC. Encoded protein: CASSLGTGGNYGYTF.

The chain couples TRBV4-1 to TRBJ1-1, with no clear D. The CDR3 length is 14 residues. Between the trimmed V and J ends, which lost 0 bases and 2 bases, there was a span of 7 bases. Germline V gene lookup returns CDR1 MGHRA and CDR2 YSYEKL. DNA for the CDR3: TGCGCCAGCAGCCAAGATCGGACTAACACTGAAGCTTTCTTT. Amino acid sequence: CASSQDRTNTEAFF.

The CDR3: CASSASLGGRGYTF. The CDR3 nucleotides read TGTGCCAGCAGTGCTAGTCTGGGGGGTCGTGGCTACACCTTC. The chain couples TRBV6-4 to TRBJ1-2, with TRBD1 as a possible D gene (5 bases). In germline, CDR1 is MRHNA, CDR2 SNTAGT. The CDR3 has 14 residues. V dropped 4 bases and J dropped 7 bases, with 16 bases sitting between them.

In this sample, this clone is medium-sized. The chain combines TRBV11-1 with TRBJ2-3, with D perhaps TRBD2 (5 bases). This CDR3 is built from 15 residues. Deletions cut 8 bases from V and 4 bases from J, with 19 bases between. The germline V gene encodes CDR1 SGHAT and CDR2 FQDESV (reference sequence). The CDR3 sequence is CASCSGFDPADTQYF. CDR3 DNA: TGTGCCAGCTGTTCGGGGTTCGACCCGGCAGATACGCAGTATTTT.

This clone has a single count. The V and J genes are TRBV27 and TRBJ1-2; D remains unclear. The CDR3 length is 18 residues. Trimming stripped 2 bases from V and 4 bases from J, with 23 bases between. Germline lookup yields CDR1 MNHEY and CDR2 SMNVEV (reference sequence). CDR3 DNA sequence: TGTGCCAGCAGTTTAACGGCCTTCAGGCAGGCATTCCTCTATGGCTACACCTTC. Protein sequence: CASSLTAFRQAFLYGYTF.

This sequence joins TRBV6-2 or TRBV6-3 and TRBJ1-1, with TRBD1 identical over 11 bases. Germline V gene sequence: CDR1 MNHEY, CDR2 SVGEGT. CDR3 size: 15 residues. V shed 6 bases, J shed 4 bases, and the junction held 7 bases outside the gene matches. CDR3 DNA sequence: TGTGCCAGCAGCCCGACCGGGACAGGGGGCACTGAAGCTTTCTTT. Amino acid sequence: CASSPTGTGGTEAFF.

Only one count was recorded for this clone. The chain employs TRBV15 and TRBJ1-2, with D perhaps matching TRBD1 (5 bases). The germline CDR1 and CDR2 sequences are LNHNV and YYDKDF (reference sequence). CDR3 length equals 12 residues. V lost 5 bases to trimming and J lost 13 bases, with 17 bases between them. CDR3 residues: CATSLGGGAGTF. The DNA of the CDR3 is TGTGCCACCAGCCTGGGAGGAGGGGCTGGCACCTTC. Full variable domain (remainder filled in from reference TRBV15 and TRBJ1-2): DAMVIQNPRYQVTQFGKPVTLSCSQTLNHNVMYWYQQKSSQAPKLLFHYYDKDFNNEADTPDNFQSRRPNTSFCFLDIRSPGLGDTAMYLCATSLGGGAGTFGSGTRLTVV.

The chain carries TRBV18 and TRBJ2-2; a weak D match, TRBD2 (5 bases). The length of the CDR3 is 13 residues. V lost 4 bases to trimming and J lost 6 bases, with 9 bases between them. Looked up from germline, CDR1 is KGHSH and CDR2 is LQKENI. The CDR3: CASSLQEAGELFF. The CDR3, as DNA: TGTGCCAGCTCACTTCAGGAGGCCGGGGAGCTGTTTTTT. Full variable domain (rest looked up from reference TRBV18 and TRBJ2-2): NAGVMQNPRHLVRRRGQEARLRCSPMKGHSHVYWYRQLPEEGLKFMVYLQKENIIDESGMPKERFSAEFPKEGPSILRIQQVVRGDSAAYFCASSLQEAGELFFGEGSRLTVL.

This clone was seen a few times. V and J are TRBV7-9 and TRBJ1-5; D ambiguous. Per germline, CDR1 SEHNR and CDR2 FQNEAQ (reference sequence). The CDR3 covers 14 residues. Trimming stripped 6 bases from V and 7 bases from J, with 16 bases between. As DNA, the CDR3 is TGTGCCAGCAGTGGGATCGGGGATGGCCAGCCCCAGCATTTT. Its translation: CASSGIGDGQPQHF.

The chain carries TRBV28 and TRBJ1-2; TRBD1 matches at 9 bases. V lost 1 base to trimming and J lost 3 bases; unmatched junction nucleotides: 3. Germline values: CDR1 MDHEN, CDR2 SYDVKM. The CDR3 is 15 amino acids. CDR3 sequence (DNA): TGTGCCAGCAGTTTATCTACAGGGGGCGACTATGGCTACACCTTC. Protein sequence: CASSLSTGGDYGYTF.

The CDR3, as DNA: TGTGCCAGCAGTTCCTCGACAGGGCCCCCCTACGAGCAGTACTTC. This translates into CASSSSTGPPYEQYF. The J gene is TRBJ2-7, the V gene TRBV28, with 7 bases aligning to TRBD1. V trimming: 4 bases; J trimming: 2 bases; junction bases outside the gene matches: 8. CDR3 size: 15 residues. Germline CDR1 MDHEN, CDR2 SYDVKM.

The chain couples TRBV3-1 (or the pseudogene TRBV3-2) to TRBJ1-2; tentative D call: TRBD1 (6 bases). Per germline, CDR1 LGHDT and CDR2 YNNKEL (reference sequence). V lost 3 bases, J lost 4 bases, and 15 bases lay in between. This CDR3 region has 15 residues. The CDR3 DNA reads TGTGCCAGCAGCCACGCCGGTCGGGACATCTATGGCTACACCTTC. This sequence encodes CASSHAGRDIYGYTF.